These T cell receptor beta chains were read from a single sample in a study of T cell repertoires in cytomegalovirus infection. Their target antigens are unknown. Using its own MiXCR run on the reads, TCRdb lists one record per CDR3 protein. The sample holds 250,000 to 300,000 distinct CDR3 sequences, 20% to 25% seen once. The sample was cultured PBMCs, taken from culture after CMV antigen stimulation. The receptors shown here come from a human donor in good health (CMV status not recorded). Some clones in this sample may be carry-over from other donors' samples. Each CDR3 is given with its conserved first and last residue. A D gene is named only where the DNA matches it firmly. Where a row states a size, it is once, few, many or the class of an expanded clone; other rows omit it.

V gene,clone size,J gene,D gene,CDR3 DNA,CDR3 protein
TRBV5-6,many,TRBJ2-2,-,TGTGCCAGCAGCTTCGGAGGGGGCACCGGGGAGCTGTTTTTT,CASSFGGGTGELFF
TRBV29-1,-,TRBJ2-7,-,TGCAGCGTTGAAGTTAGAGACGGATACTACGAGCAGTACTTC,CSVEVRDGYYEQYF
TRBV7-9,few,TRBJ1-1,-,TGTGCCAGCAGCCCCATTGCGGGGGGGGGCGCTGAAGCTTTCTTT,CASSPIAGGGAEAFF
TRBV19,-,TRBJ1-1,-,TGTGCCAGTCTATCCGGGGGCGGCACTGAAGCTTTCTTT,CASLSGGGTEAFF
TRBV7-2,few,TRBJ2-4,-,TGTGCCAGCAGCTCCCCGGCCCTCTCCACAGCCAAAAACATTCAGTACTTC,CASSSPALSTAKNIQYF
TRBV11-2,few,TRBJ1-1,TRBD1,TGTGCCAGCAGCCAACCGGGACAGGGATCCACTGAAGCTTTCTTT,CASSQPGQGSTEAFF
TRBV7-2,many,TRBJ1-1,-,TGTGCCAGCAGCTTAAAGACACAGGCGCTAGCTGAAGCTTTCTTT,CASSLKTQALAEAFF
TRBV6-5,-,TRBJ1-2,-,TGTGCCAGCAGTTCCGGGGAAGGCTACACCTTC,CASSSGEGYTF
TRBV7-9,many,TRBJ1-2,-,TGTGCCAGCAGCTTAGGCCCGAGACAGGAATTCTATGGCTACACCTTC,CASSLGPRQEFYGYTF
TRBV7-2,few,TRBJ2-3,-,TGTGCCAGCAGCACAGGACTATATGATACGCAGTATTTT,CASSTGLYDTQYF
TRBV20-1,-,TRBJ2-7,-,TGCAGTGCTAGTCAATCTACTAGGTTGGACGAGCAGTACTTC,CSASQSTRLDEQYF